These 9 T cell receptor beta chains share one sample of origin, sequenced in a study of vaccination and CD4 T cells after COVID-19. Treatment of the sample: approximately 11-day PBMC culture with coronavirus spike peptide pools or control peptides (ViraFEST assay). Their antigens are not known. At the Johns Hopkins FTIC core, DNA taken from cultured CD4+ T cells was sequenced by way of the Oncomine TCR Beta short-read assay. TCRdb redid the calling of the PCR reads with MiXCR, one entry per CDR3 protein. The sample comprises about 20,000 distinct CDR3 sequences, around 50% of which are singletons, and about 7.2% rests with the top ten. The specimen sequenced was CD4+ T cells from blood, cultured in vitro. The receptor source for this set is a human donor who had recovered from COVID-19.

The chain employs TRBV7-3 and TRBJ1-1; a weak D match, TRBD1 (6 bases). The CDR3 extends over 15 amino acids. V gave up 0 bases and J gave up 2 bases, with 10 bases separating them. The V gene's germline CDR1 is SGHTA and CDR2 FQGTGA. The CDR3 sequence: CASSLTGRGNTEAFF. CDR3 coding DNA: TGTGCCAGCAGCTTAACTGGCAGGGGTAACACTGAAGCTTTCTTT.

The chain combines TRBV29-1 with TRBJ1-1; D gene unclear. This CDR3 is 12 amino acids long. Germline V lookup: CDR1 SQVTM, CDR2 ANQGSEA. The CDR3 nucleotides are TGCGCGGGCGGTCGAGCCAACACTGAAGCTTTCTTT. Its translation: CAGGRANTEAFF.

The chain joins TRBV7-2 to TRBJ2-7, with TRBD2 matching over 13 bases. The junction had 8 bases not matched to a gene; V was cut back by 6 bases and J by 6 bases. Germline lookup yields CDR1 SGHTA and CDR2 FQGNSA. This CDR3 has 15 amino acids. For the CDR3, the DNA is TGTGCCAGCAGAAAAGGACTAGCGGGAGAGTTCGAGCAGTACTTC. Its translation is CASRKGLAGEFEQYF.

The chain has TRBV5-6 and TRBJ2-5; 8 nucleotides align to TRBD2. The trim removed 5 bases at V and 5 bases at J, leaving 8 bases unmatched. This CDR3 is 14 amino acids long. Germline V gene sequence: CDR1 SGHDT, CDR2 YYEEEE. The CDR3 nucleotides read TGTGCCAGCAGTAAACTAGCGGCGGGGGAGACCCAGTACTTC. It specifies CASSKLAAGETQYF.

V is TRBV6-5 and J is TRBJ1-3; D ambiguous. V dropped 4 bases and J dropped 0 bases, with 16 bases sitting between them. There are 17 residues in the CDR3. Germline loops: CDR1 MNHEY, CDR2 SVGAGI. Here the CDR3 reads CASSSSLSRSSGNTIYF. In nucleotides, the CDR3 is TGTGCCAGCAGTTCTTCTCTCTCCAGGTCCTCTGGAAACACCATATATTTT.

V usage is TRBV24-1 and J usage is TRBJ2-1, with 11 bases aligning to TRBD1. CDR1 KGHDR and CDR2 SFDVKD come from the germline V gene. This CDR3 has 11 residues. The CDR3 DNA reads TGTGGGGACAGGGGGTGCAATGAGCAGTTCTTC. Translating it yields CGDRGCNEQFF.

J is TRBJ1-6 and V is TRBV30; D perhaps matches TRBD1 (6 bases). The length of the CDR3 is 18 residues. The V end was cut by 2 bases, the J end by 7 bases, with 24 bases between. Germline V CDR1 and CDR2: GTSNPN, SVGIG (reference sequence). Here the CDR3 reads CAWSYSSLGRGRNSPLHF. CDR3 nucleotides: TGTGCCTGGAGTTACTCATCGCTGGGCAGGGGCAGGAATTCACCCCTCCACTTT.

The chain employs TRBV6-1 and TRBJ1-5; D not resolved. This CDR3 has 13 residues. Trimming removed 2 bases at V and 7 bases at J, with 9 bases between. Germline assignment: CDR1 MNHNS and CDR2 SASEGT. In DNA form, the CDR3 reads TGTGCCAGCAGTGAATCAGGAGTACAGCCCCAGCATTTT. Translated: CASSESGVQPQHF.

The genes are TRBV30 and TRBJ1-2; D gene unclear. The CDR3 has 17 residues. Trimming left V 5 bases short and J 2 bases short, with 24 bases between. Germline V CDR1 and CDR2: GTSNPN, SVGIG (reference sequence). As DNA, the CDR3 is TGTGCCTGGGGCCCCCCTCCATACTCCCGATCGAACTATGGCTACACCTTC. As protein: CAWGPPPYSRSNYGYTF.